These 24 T cell receptor beta chains came from one sample sequenced in a study of blood T cell repertoires in COVID-19. TCRdb keeps only in-frame clones here, not all; method: immunoSEQ multiplex PCR. The sample lists 250,000 to 350,000 clones, around 86% occurring once. Sample: PBMCs or T cells enriched from blood (not recorded which). The receptors were sampled from a woman under 30 who had recovered from COVID-19.

The gene calls are TRBV18 and TRBJ2-5; 7 nucleotides line up with TRBD2. From germline, CDR1 is KGHSH and CDR2 LQKENI. Unmatched junction bases numbered 18, after V lost 8 bases and J lost 3 bases. The length of the CDR3 is 17 residues. The CDR3 loop is CASQYGGASSGEETQYF. The CDR3 coding sequence is TGTGCCAGCCAATACGGAGGAGCTTCAAGCGGGGAAGAGACCCAGTACTTC.

This chain links TRBV9 with TRBJ2-2; 11 positions match TRBD2. J lost 4 bases, V lost 4 bases, and 6 bases had no gene match. Germline V lookup: CDR1 SGDLS, CDR2 YYNGEE. This CDR3 has 16 amino acids. CDR3 nucleotide sequence: TGTGCCAGCAGCCCACTAGCGGGGGCTAGCACCGGGGAGCTGTTTTTT. The encoded protein is CASSPLAGASTGELFF.

The V call is TRBV7-3, the J call TRBJ2-1; D is unclear. Trimming took off 2 bases at V and 3 bases at J, with 11 bases between the two ends. Germline V gives CDR1 SGHTA, CDR2 FQGTGA. The CDR3 is 15 residues long. The DNA of the CDR3 is TGTGCCAGCAGCTTAGCCCCTAATAGCTACAATGAGCAGTTCTTC. Translated: CASSLAPNSYNEQFF.

The chain uses TRBV2 and TRBJ2-2; TRBD1 might be the D (5 bases). Germline-derived CDR1 and CDR2 are SNHLY and FYNNEI. The CDR3 spans 15 residues. V lost 0 bases and J 4 bases, leaving 9 bases between the germline ends. CDR3 loop: CASSEALQGTGELFF. For the CDR3, the DNA is TGTGCCAGCAGTGAAGCGCTTCAGGGCACCGGGGAGCTGTTTTTT.

CDR3 sequence: CASSGSYNEQFF. The CDR3 DNA follows: TGTGCCAGTTCAGGGTCCTACAATGAGCAGTTCTTC. V and J are TRBV19 and TRBJ2-1; possibly TRBD1 for D (5 bases). This CDR3 region has 12 residues. Germline loops: CDR1 LNHDA, CDR2 SQIVND (reference sequence). V was clipped by 8 bases and J by 1 base, with 6 bases between them.

This chain uses TRBV7-9 with TRBJ2-7; a weak D match, TRBD1 (6 bases). Trimming took off 5 bases at V and 1 base at J, with 21 bases between the two ends. CDR1 and CDR2 (germline): SEHNR, FQNEAQ (reference sequence). The CDR3 is made up of 17 amino acids. This chain's CDR3 is CASSPPLAYRESYEQYF. The CDR3 DNA reads as TGTGCCAGCAGCCCGCCCCTCGCCTACAGGGAATCCTACGAGCAGTACTTC.

The genes are TRBV27 and TRBJ2-7, with 8 nucleotides matching TRBD1. Per germline, CDR1 MNHEY and CDR2 SMNVEV (reference sequence). The CDR3 totals 13 residues. J was trimmed by 2 bases and V by 6 bases; bases with no gene match: 3. CDR3 protein: CASRQTGAYEQYF. CDR3 nucleotides: TGTGCCAGCAGACAGACAGGGGCCTACGAGCAGTACTTC.

The genes are TRBV13 and TRBJ1-2; 9 bases match TRBD1. This CDR3 region has 14 residues. Per the germline V gene, CDR1 is PRHDT and CDR2 is FYEKMQ (reference sequence). V gave up 10 bases and J gave up 0 bases; unmatched junction bases: 6. Written as DNA, the CDR3 is TGTGCCATACGGCGGACAGGGGCTAACTATGGCTACACCTTC. The encoded protein is CAIRRTGANYGYTF.

The J gene is TRBJ1-5, the V gene TRBV6-1, with a possible D match to TRBD1 (6 bases). The CDR3 covers 16 residues. Deletions cut 3 bases from V and 6 bases from J, with 18 bases between. Germline V gene data show CDR1 as MNHNS and CDR2 as SASEGT. The CDR3 is CASSDGGANIGQPQHF. The CDR3 DNA reads TGTGCCAGCAGTGATGGGGGGGCGAACATTGGTCAGCCCCAGCATTTT.

The V and J genes are TRBV18 and TRBJ1-6; TRBD1 might be the D (5 bases). V lost 0 bases and J lost 9, with 6 bases in between. CDR3 length: 13 amino acids. CDR1 is KGHSH, CDR2 LQKENI, per germline. The CDR3 bases are TGTGCCAGCTCACCACCCACAGGTTCACCCCTCCACTTT. It specifies CASSPPTGSPLHF. Full variable domain (rest looked up from reference TRBV18 and TRBJ1-6): NAGVMQNPRHLVRRRGQEARLRCSPMKGHSHVYWYRQLPEEGLKFMVYLQKENIIDESGMPKERFSAEFPKEGPSILRIQQVVRGDSAAYFCASSPPTGSPLHFGNGTRLTVT.

The chain recombines TRBV7-3 with TRBJ1-6, with D perhaps TRBD1 (6 bases). CDR3 length equals 15 residues. The germline gives CDR1 SGHTA, CDR2 FQGTGA. Trimming pared 2 bases from V and 6 bases from J, leaving 11 bases between. CDR3 bases: TGTGCCAGCAGCTTACAGGGGCAGGGTAATTCACCCCTCCACTTT. Its protein product is CASSLQGQGNSPLHF.

In the case of this clone: Sequence at one end of the junction differs from germline and may be a read error. The chain couples TRBV27 to TRBJ2-1; TRBD2 agrees at 12 bases. From germline, CDR1 is MNHEY and CDR2 SMNVEV (reference sequence). The CDR3 contains 16 residues. CDR3 sequence: CASSLSPTSGSPLRLF. CDR3 sequence (DNA): TGTGCCAGCAGTTTATCCCCGACTAGCGGGAGTCCTTTAAGACTCTTC.

Only one count was recorded for this clone. The chain combines TRBV5-1 with TRBJ1-1, with 9 bases that match TRBD1. Germline CDR1 SGHRS, CDR2 YFSETQ. V shed 8 bases, J shed 5 bases, and the junction held 4 bases outside the gene matches. The CDR3 spans 12 residues. CDR3 sequence: CASGTGRTEAFF. CDR3 coding DNA: TGCGCCAGTGGGACAGGGAGGACTGAAGCTTTCTTT.

J is TRBJ2-3 and V is TRBV5-6; 9 bases match TRBD2. The CDR3 is 18 amino acids. CDR1 and CDR2 (germline): SGHDT, YYEEEE. V trimming: 1 base; J trimming: 5 bases; junction bases outside the gene matches: 14. CDR3 in amino acids: CASSLPGDWRGGVDTQYF. CDR3 DNA sequence: TGTGCCAGCAGCTTGCCCGGAGACTGGCGGGGGGGTGTAGATACGCAGTATTTT.

The chain employs TRBV11-2 and TRBJ2-2; D is unclear. CDR3 length equals 12 residues. The V and J ends lost 5 bases and 3 bases respectively, with 4 bases between them. Looked up from germline, CDR1 is SGHAT and CDR2 is FQNNGV. DNA of the CDR3: TGTGCCAGCAGCCAGTACACCGGGGAGCTGTTTTTT. Its translation is CASSQYTGELFF.

The chain joins TRBV5-4 to TRBJ2-4, with unresolved D. Germline CDR1 and CDR2: SGHNT and YYREEE (reference sequence). The germline V and J ends were trimmed by 8 bases and 5 bases, with 17 bases remaining between them. The length of the CDR3 is 14 residues. CDR3 nucleotides: TGTGCCAGAAATCCGGAGTCGATTGAAAACATTCAGTACTTC. Its protein product is CARNPESIENIQYF.

J is TRBJ1-3 and V is TRBV5-1, with 9 positions matching TRBD1. The CDR3 loop spans 15 amino acids. Germline CDR1 reads SGHRS; CDR2 reads YFSETQ. Trimming removed 3 bases from V and 1 base from J; junction bases left unmatched: 2. DNA for the CDR3: TGCGCCAGCAGCTACAGGGGGCTATCTGGAAACACCATATATTTT. Protein sequence: CASSYRGLSGNTIYF.

Only one count was recorded for this clone. J is TRBJ2-5 and V is TRBV3-1 (or the pseudogene TRBV3-2), with 9 positions matching TRBD2. CDR1 is LGHDT, CDR2 YNNKEL, per germline (reference sequence). V lost 0 bases and J lost 4; bases outside the gene matches: 6. This CDR3 has 16 amino acids. CDR3 protein: CASSQDLAGAGETQYF. CDR3 DNA: TGTGCCAGCAGCCAAGATTTAGCGGGAGCGGGAGAGACCCAGTACTTC.

The rearrangement joins TRBV29-1 to TRBJ2-7, with D uncertain. The CDR3 loop spans 12 amino acids. The V gene's germline CDR1 is SQVTM and CDR2 ANQGSEA. Trimming removed 6 bases from V and 2 bases from J, with 11 bases in between. The DNA for the CDR3 is TGCAGCGTCGGCGGAGATCCCTACGAGCAGTACTTC. Translating gives CSVGGDPYEQYF.

This chain links TRBV6-4 with TRBJ2-3; 11 nucleotides align to TRBD2. Trimming at V came to 3 bases and at J to 1 base, leaving 3 bases not matched to a gene. CDR1 MRHNA and CDR2 SNTAGT come from the germline V gene. This CDR3 has 16 residues. The CDR3 here is CASSEVTSGGTDTQYF. The DNA for the CDR3 is TGTGCCAGCAGTGAGGTGACTAGCGGGGGCACAGATACGCAGTATTTT.

The chain combines TRBV19 with TRBJ1-1; no clear D gene. The CDR3 loop spans 15 amino acids. The germline V and J ends were trimmed by 1 base and 0 bases, with 9 bases remaining between them. The germline gives CDR1 LNHDA, CDR2 SQIVND (reference sequence). CDR3 sequence (DNA): TGTGCCAGTAGTATAGTAGCGGGAATGAACACTGAAGCTTTCTTT. This gives the protein CASSIVAGMNTEAFF.

The chain uses TRBV13 and TRBJ1-1; tentatively, D is TRBD1 (5 bases). The germline V gene has CDR1 PRHDT and CDR2 FYEKMQ (reference sequence). This CDR3 region has 14 residues. Trimming removed 2 bases from V and 0 bases from J, with 7 bases in between. CDR3 in DNA: TGTGCCAGCAGCTTACCAGGGATGAACACTGAAGCTTTCTTT. Protein: CASSLPGMNTEAFF.

The chain has TRBV28 and TRBJ1-6; unclear D gene. The CDR3 sequence is 14 residues long. Germline CDR1 reads MDHEN; CDR2 reads SYDVKM. Between the trimmed V and J ends, which lost 3 bases and 0 bases, there was a span of 3 bases. This chain's CDR3 is CASSLRSYNSPLHF. The CDR3 DNA reads as TGTGCCAGCAGTTTGCGCTCCTATAATTCACCCCTCCACTTT.

The gene calls are TRBV6-6 and TRBJ2-7; the D gene is possibly TRBD1 (5 bases). CDR1 is MNHNY and CDR2 is SVGAGI in the germline V gene (reference sequence). The CDR3 sequence is 14 residues long. V lost 5 bases to trimming and J lost 0 bases, with 11 bases between them. As DNA, the CDR3 is TGTGCCAGCAGTGAGGACAATAGCTCCTACGAGCAGTACTTC. It yields the protein CASSEDNSSYEQYF.